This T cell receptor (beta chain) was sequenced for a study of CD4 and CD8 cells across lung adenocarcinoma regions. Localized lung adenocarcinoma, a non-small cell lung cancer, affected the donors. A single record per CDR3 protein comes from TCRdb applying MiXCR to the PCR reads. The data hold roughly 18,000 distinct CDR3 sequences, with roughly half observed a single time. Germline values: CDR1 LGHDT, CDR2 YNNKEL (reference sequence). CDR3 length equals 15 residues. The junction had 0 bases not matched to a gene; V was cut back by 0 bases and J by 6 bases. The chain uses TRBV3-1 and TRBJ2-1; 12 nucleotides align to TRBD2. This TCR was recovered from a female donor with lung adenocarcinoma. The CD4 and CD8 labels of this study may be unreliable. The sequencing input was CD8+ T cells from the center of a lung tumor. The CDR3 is CASSQELAGGNEQFF. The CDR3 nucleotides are TGTGCCAGCAGCCAAGAACTAGCGGGAGGCAATGAGCAGTTCTTC.